What follows are 20 T cell receptor beta chains derived from one specimen sequenced in a study of blood T cell repertoires in COVID-19. Only in-frame clones appear in the TCRdb table, and some are missing; sequencing was by immunoSEQ multiplex PCR. Of more than 200,000 clones in the sample, about 85% were seen once. Sequencing was performed on peripheral blood. Receptor source: a man in his 70s with acute or convalescent COVID-19.

The chain has TRBV19 and TRBJ2-3; TRBD2 matches 13 bases. The CDR3 has 18 amino acids. CDR1 and CDR2 from the germline V gene are LNHDA and SQIVND (reference sequence). The V and J ends lost 4 bases and 4 bases, in that order; junction bases with no gene match: 11. The CDR3 loop is CASSTNLGLAGPADTQYF. CDR3 nucleotide sequence: TGTGCCAGTAGTACCAACCTGGGACTAGCGGGACCCGCAGATACGCAGTATTTT.

V and J are TRBV18 and TRBJ2-1; 8 bases are a match to TRBD1. The CDR3 runs 13 residues. The V and J ends lost 4 bases and 7 bases, in that order; junction bases with no gene match: 3. In germline, CDR1 is KGHSH, CDR2 LQKENI. Here the CDR3 reads CASSLDRVNEQFF. The CDR3 coding sequence is TGTGCCAGCTCACTGGACAGGGTTAATGAGCAGTTCTTC.

The chain employs TRBV14 and TRBJ2-7, with D possibly being TRBD1 (5 bases). The CDR3 loop spans 14 amino acids. V dropped 0 bases and J dropped 3 bases, with 9 bases sitting between them. The V gene's germline CDR1 is SGHDN and CDR2 FVKESK. In nucleotides, the CDR3 is TGTGCCAGCAGCCAAGATACAGGCCTCTACGAGCAGTACTTC. Translating gives CASSQDTGLYEQYF.

CDR3 sequence reads: CASRGQEAYEQYF. The CDR3 DNA follows: TGTGCCAGCAGGGGACAGGAGGCCTACGAGCAGTACTTC. V is TRBV12-3 or TRBV12-4 and J is TRBJ2-7; 8 bases fit TRBD1. The CDR3 spans 13 residues. V lost 6 bases, J lost 2 bases, and 3 bases stayed unmatched.

The chain recombines TRBV19 with TRBJ1-1, with 8 bases that match TRBD1. The CDR3 covers 20 residues. The V and J ends lost 1 base and 4 bases, in that order; junction bases with no gene match: 20. Looked up from germline, CDR1 is LNHDA and CDR2 is SQIVND (reference sequence). The CDR3: CASSIGSSRGRGRSGTEAFF. In DNA, the CDR3 is TGTGCCAGTAGTATAGGGAGCTCGAGGGGCAGGGGGCGCTCAGGCACTGAAGCTTTCTTT.

This clone occurred once. This CDR3 reads CASSSNTGIPGELFF. The CDR3, as DNA: TGCGCCAGCAGTTCGAATACAGGGATACCCGGGGAGCTGTTTTTT. This chain uses TRBV5-1 with TRBJ2-2; a weak D match, TRBD1 (6 bases). The CDR3 is 15 residues long. V dropped 5 bases and J dropped 6 bases, with 17 bases sitting between them. Germline V lookup: CDR1 SGHRS, CDR2 YFSETQ. The whole variable domain, remainder taken from reference TRBV5-1 and TRBJ2-2, is KAGVTQTPRYLIKTRGQQVTLSCSPISGHRSVSWYQQTPGQGLQFLFEYFSETQRNKGNFPGRFSGRQFSNSRSEMNVSTLELGDSALYLCASSSNTGIPGELFFGEGSRLTVL.

The V call is TRBV3-1 (or the pseudogene TRBV3-2), the J call TRBJ1-3, with 9 bases lining up with TRBD1. Germline V gene lookup returns CDR1 LGHDT and CDR2 YNNKEL (reference sequence). The CDR3 spans 17 residues. V lost 3 bases and J lost 5; bases outside the gene matches: 11. In DNA form, the CDR3 reads TGTGCCAGCAGCCACAGCGATCAGGGACAGGGAAGAAACACCATATATTTT. Protein product: CASSHSDQGQGRNTIYF.

V usage is TRBV19 and J usage is TRBJ1-6, with 9 bases lining up with TRBD1. The CDR3 is made up of 14 amino acids. Germline lookup yields CDR1 LNHDA and CDR2 SQIVND (reference sequence). Trimming took 5 bases from V and 7 from J; bases not matched to a gene: 3. The DNA of the CDR3 is TGTGCCAGTAGTCGACAGGGGGTGAATTCACCCCTCCACTTT. This sequence encodes CASSRQGVNSPLHF. The variable domain in full, completed from reference TRBV19 and TRBJ1-6, reads DGGITQSPKYLFRKEGQNVTLSCEQNLNHDAMYWYRQDPGQGLRLIYYSQIVNDFQKGDIAEGYSVSREKKESFPLTVTSAQKNPTAFYLCASSRQGVNSPLHFGNGTRLTVT.

The V gene is TRBV27, the J gene TRBJ2-5; 9 nucleotides line up with TRBD2. The germline V gene encodes CDR1 MNHEY and CDR2 SMNVEV (reference sequence). CDR3 size: 15 residues. J was trimmed by 4 bases and V by 7 bases; bases with no gene match: 10. CDR3 nucleotide sequence: TGTGCCAGCAAGAAACCGGGACTAGCATCAGAGACCCAGTACTTC. Its translation is CASKKPGLASETQYF.

This chain links TRBV6-5 with TRBJ1-3; no reliable D call. The CDR3 is 16 amino acids. V was trimmed by 0 bases and J by 0 bases, leaving 9 bases between them. Germline CDR1 MNHEY, CDR2 SVGAGI. As DNA, the CDR3 is TGTGCCAGCAGTTACTCGGGAACTAGCTCTGGAAACACCATATATTTT. It is translated as CASSYSGTSSGNTIYF.

The rearrangement links TRBV28 to TRBJ1-2; D unresolved. From germline, CDR1 is MDHEN and CDR2 SYDVKM. V was shortened by 2 bases and J by 7 bases, with 11 bases between the two germline ends. The CDR3 loop spans 13 amino acids. CDR3: CASSLSSAIGYTF. The CDR3 DNA is TGTGCCAGCAGTTTAAGCTCCGCGATTGGCTACACCTTC.

This clone has more than one count but fewer than ten. The gene calls are TRBV30 and TRBJ1-1; D not resolved. The CDR3 has 14 amino acids. Trimming pared 3 bases from V and 5 bases from J, leaving 16 bases between. Germline CDR1 reads GTSNPN; CDR2 reads SVGIG (reference sequence). CDR3 sequence (DNA): TGTGCCTGGAGGAAGGAGGGAATTTGGACTGAAGCTTTCTTT. This sequence encodes CAWRKEGIWTEAFF.

The chain uses TRBV6-2 or TRBV6-3 and TRBJ2-1; 8 bases align to TRBD1. J lost 7 bases, V lost 5 bases, and 1 base had no gene match. CDR3 length: 12 amino acids. Germline values: CDR1 MNHEY, CDR2 SVGEGT. The CDR3 protein is CASSHRGNEQFF. In nucleotides, the CDR3 is TGTGCCAGCAGTCACAGGGGGAATGAGCAGTTCTTC.

The chain joins TRBV19 to TRBJ2-6; 8 bases agree with TRBD2. This CDR3 has 18 residues. Per germline, CDR1 LNHDA and CDR2 SQIVND (reference sequence). The trim removed 5 bases at V and 0 bases at J, leaving 9 bases unmatched. In nucleotides, the CDR3 is TGTGCCAGTAGTCTAATGGCGGGGGGCAACTCTGGGGCCAACGTCCTGACTTTC. Translating gives CASSLMAGGNSGANVLTF.

This rearrangement joins TRBV6-5 to TRBJ2-7, with 7 positions matching TRBD1. This CDR3 has 16 amino acids. Germline CDR1 MNHEY, CDR2 SVGAGI. The V gene end was trimmed by 2 bases and the J gene end by 6 bases; junction bases not matched to a gene: 13. The CDR3 is CASSYTQPGGLSEQYF. For the CDR3, the DNA is TGTGCCAGCAGTTACACGCAACCAGGGGGTTTGAGCGAGCAGTACTTC.

The rearrangement joins TRBV28 to TRBJ2-1; TRBD2 matches at 13 bases. J gave up 4 bases and V 5 bases, and 5 bases lay outside the gene matches. The CDR3 runs 16 residues. Germline CDR1 reads MDHEN; CDR2 reads SYDVKM. Here the CDR3 reads CASSAKTSGGYNEQFF. CDR3 DNA: TGTGCCAGCAGTGCCAAGACTAGCGGGGGGTACAATGAGCAGTTCTTC.

This chain links TRBV6-5 with TRBJ1-1; perhaps TRBD1 as D (6 bases). The CDR3 covers 16 residues. Germline loops: CDR1 MNHEY, CDR2 SVGAGI. Trimming left V 0 bases short and J 0 bases short, with 11 bases between. Here the CDR3 DNA reads TGTGCCAGCAGTTACTCGGGGGCAGGGGTGAACACTGAAGCTTTCTTT. Translated: CASSYSGAGVNTEAFF.

This clone was seen just once. This chain joins TRBV5-1 and TRBJ1-5; TRBD1 matches 8 bases. The CDR3 is 18 amino acids. V shed 0 bases, J shed 2 bases, and the junction held 10 bases outside the gene matches. Looked up from germline, CDR1 is SGHRS and CDR2 is YFSETQ. The CDR3, as DNA: TGCGCCAGCAGCTTGGGAGTGACAGGGGATATTGGCAATCAGCCCCAGCATTTT. This translates into CASSLGVTGDIGNQPQHF.

The rearrangement links TRBV28 to TRBJ1-4; D perhaps matches TRBD1 (5 bases). CDR1 and CDR2 (germline): MDHEN, SYDVKM. There are 15 residues in the CDR3. Between the trimmed V and J ends, which lost 3 bases and 4 bases, there was a span of 12 bases. Here the CDR3 reads CASSFTRDGNEKLFF. The CDR3 DNA follows: TGTGCCAGCAGTTTTACGCGGGACGGTAATGAAAAACTGTTTTTT.

CDR3 nucleotides: TGCAGCGTTAACGTGTTTGGGACTAGCGGGAGAGATGAGCAGTTCTTC. Encoded protein: CSVNVFGTSGRDEQFF. The V and J genes are TRBV29-1 and TRBJ2-1, with TRBD2 identical over 14 bases. Trimming at V came to 5 bases and at J to 8 bases, leaving 11 bases not matched to a gene. CDR1 SQVTM and CDR2 ANQGSEA come from the germline V gene. The CDR3 is 16 residues long.